The 24 T cell receptor beta chains listed next were all sequenced from one sample in a study of CD8+ T cells in alopecia areata. Investigators isolated RNA and reverse transcribed it into cDNA to act as the sequencing template. Sequencing used immunoSEQ multiplex PCR; TCRdb keeps in-frame clones, though not all of them. This table holds about 120,000 clones, more than 40% found once. Sample treatment: oral pan-JAK inhibitor, 5-10 mg twice daily. Sequenced material: CD4+ T cells sorted from blood, taken at week 4, from a patient treated with tofacitinib. The receptors derive from a human donor with alopecia areata.

The rearrangement uses TRBV4-1 and TRBJ2-7, with 9 bases lining up with TRBD1. The junction had 7 bases not matched to a gene; V was cut back by 4 bases and J by 3 bases. The germline gives CDR1 MGHRA, CDR2 YSYEKL. The CDR3 runs to 15 residues. The CDR3 sequence: CASSRPGQGLYEQYF. As DNA, the CDR3 is TGCGCCAGCAGCCGACCAGGACAGGGGCTCTACGAGCAGTACTTC.

This clone turned up a few times. The chain carries TRBV6-1 and TRBJ2-7, with 10 bases matching TRBD1. V lost 6 bases and J lost 3; bases outside the gene matches: 8. The CDR3 is made up of 15 amino acids. Per the germline V gene, CDR1 is MNHNS and CDR2 is SASEGT. The CDR3 here is CASRISGTGVYEQYF. CDR3 DNA: TGTGCCAGCAGAATCTCCGGGACAGGGGTCTACGAGCAGTACTTC.

The V call is TRBV11-2, the J call TRBJ2-5; TRBD1 is a possible D gene (6 bases). The CDR3 spans 15 residues. Germline V gene data show CDR1 as SGHAT and CDR2 as FQNNGV. V lost 2 bases, J lost 4 bases, and 14 bases lay in between. The CDR3 DNA is TGTGCCAGCAGCTTACAGGGGCAGGAAGGAGAGACCCAGTACTTC. Its protein is CASSLQGQEGETQYF.

This chain uses TRBV30 with TRBJ2-1, with D possibly being TRBD2 (5 bases). The CDR3 runs to 12 residues. V dropped 3 bases and J dropped 6 bases, with 9 bases sitting between them. Germline V gives CDR1 GTSNPN, CDR2 SVGIG (reference sequence). This CDR3 reads CAWSQTINEQFF. The CDR3 DNA is TGTGCCTGGAGCCAGACTATCAATGAGCAGTTCTTC.

This clone occurred a few times. The rearrangement links TRBV4-1 to TRBJ2-2, with 7 nucleotides matching TRBD1. This CDR3 has 17 residues. Germline V gives CDR1 MGHRA, CDR2 YSYEKL. Unmatched junction bases numbered 8, after V lost 3 bases and J lost 1 base. The CDR3 region is CASSQETGAMNTGELFF. As DNA, the CDR3 is TGCGCCAGCAGCCAGGAAACAGGGGCCATGAACACCGGGGAGCTGTTTTTT.

This clone is categorized as medium-sized (0.01 to 0.1%). The chain couples TRBV5-1 to TRBJ2-1; D is unclear. The germline V gene encodes CDR1 SGHRS and CDR2 YFSETQ. Trimming removed 2 bases at V and 6 bases at J, with 9 bases between. The CDR3 sequence is 13 residues long. In DNA form, the CDR3 reads TGCGCCAGCAGCTTTAATAGTGGCAATGAGCAGTTCTTC. It yields the protein CASSFNSGNEQFF.

The chain uses TRBV30 and TRBJ2-7; 8 positions match TRBD1. V lost 4 bases, J lost 2 bases, and 4 bases stayed unmatched. The CDR3 contains 13 residues. CDR1 is GTSNPN and CDR2 is SVGIG in the germline V gene (reference sequence). DNA for the CDR3: TGTGCCTGGACAAGACAGGGGCCCTACGAGCAGTACTTC. It encodes CAWTRQGPYEQYF.

This clone is medium-sized within its sample. V is TRBV7-9 and J is TRBJ2-4, with TRBD1 identical over 7 bases. The V gene end was trimmed by 1 base and the J gene end by 4 bases; junction bases not matched to a gene: 7. The CDR3 is 16 residues long. The germline gives CDR1 SEHNR, CDR2 FQNEAQ (reference sequence). As DNA, the CDR3 is TGTGCCAGCAGCTTAGGTGCCGGGACAGAGAAAAACATTCAGTACTTC. Translated, it gives CASSLGAGTEKNIQYF.

In DNA form, the CDR3 reads TGTGCCAGCAGCCACGGGCTAGCGGAGGCAGATACGCAGTATTTT. It encodes CASSHGLAEADTQYF. The chain is built from TRBV9 and TRBJ2-3, with 7 bases matching TRBD2. Germline CDR1 reads SGDLS; CDR2 reads YYNGEE. The CDR3 contains 15 residues. The trim removed 4 bases at V and 4 bases at J, leaving 9 bases unmatched.

The J gene is TRBJ1-1, the V gene TRBV30; D unresolved. The CDR3 is made up of 12 amino acids. Deletions cut 2 bases from V and 4 bases from J, with 8 bases between. CDR1 is GTSNPN, CDR2 SVGIG, per germline (reference sequence). Written as DNA, the CDR3 is TGTGCCTGGAGTCTCGTGGCCACTGAAGCTTTCTTT. This sequence encodes CAWSLVATEAFF. Supplemented by reference TRBV30 and TRBJ1-1, the full variable domain reads SQTIHQWPATLVQPVGSPLSLECTVEGTSNPNLYWYRQAAGRGLQLLFYSVGIGQISSEVPQNLSASRPQDRQFILSSKKLLLSDSGFYLCAWSLVATEAFFGQGTRLTVV.

The chain combines TRBV7-9 with TRBJ2-1, with 9 nucleotides matching TRBD2. V lost 1 base and J lost 8; bases outside the gene matches: 18. Looked up from germline, CDR1 is SEHNR and CDR2 is FQNEAQ (reference sequence). This CDR3 contains 19 residues. The CDR3 spells CASSLGLTGSGGPRDEQFF. The CDR3 coding sequence is TGTGCCAGCAGCTTAGGCCTAACGGGTAGCGGGGGCCCGAGGGATGAGCAGTTCTTC.

The chain recombines TRBV5-1 with TRBJ2-7; D is tentatively TRBD1 or TRBD2 (6 bases each). V lost 0 bases to trimming and J lost 3 bases, with 16 bases between them. This CDR3 contains 16 residues. Germline V gene data show CDR1 as SGHRS and CDR2 as YFSETQ. The CDR3 DNA sequence: TGCGCCAGCAGCTTGGACGGGGGCAGGGGCGGCTACGAGCAGTACTTC. It translates to CASSLDGGRGGYEQYF.

This chain connects TRBV6-1 to TRBJ1-3; D is ambiguous. Germline V gene lookup returns CDR1 MNHNS and CDR2 SASEGT. The CDR3 is 14 residues long. V lost 7 bases to trimming and J lost 3 bases, with 13 bases between them. The DNA for the CDR3 is TGTGCCAGCAATACAGACATTGTTGGAAACACCATATATTTT. Residues: CASNTDIVGNTIYF.

A word on this clone: A read error may account for a junction end that differs from germline. V is TRBV30 and J is TRBJ1-2; TRBD1 matches at 12 bases. Germline CDR1 and CDR2: GTSNPN and SVGIG (reference sequence). The CDR3 extends over 13 amino acids. CDR3 residues: CAWKGQGAKGYIF. In DNA, the CDR3 is TGTGCCTGGAAGGGACAGGGGGCGAAGGGCTACATCTTC.

This clone turned up a few times. V is TRBV15 and J is TRBJ1-2; no definite D call. Germline assignment: CDR1 LNHNV and CDR2 YYDKDF (reference sequence). V was pared by 1 base and J by 4 bases, with 4 bases between. This CDR3 has 12 amino acids. CDR3 region: CATSRGTYGYTF. In DNA form, the CDR3 reads TGTGCCACCAGCAGAGGGACCTATGGCTACACCTTC.

This clone was observed a few times. V usage is TRBV9 and J usage is TRBJ1-4; the D is unclear. V lost 3 bases to trimming and J lost 11 bases, with 17 bases between them. Per the germline V gene, CDR1 is SGDLS and CDR2 is YYNGEE. There are 14 residues in the CDR3. This CDR3 is CASSGTLLAGKLFF. CDR3 DNA: TGTGCCAGCAGCGGCACCCTTTTGGCGGGGAAACTGTTTTTT.

V usage is TRBV7-2 and J usage is TRBJ1-2; TRBD1 matches at 7 bases. There are 16 residues in the CDR3. J was trimmed by 5 bases and V by 9 bases; bases with no gene match: 18. Looked up from germline, CDR1 is SGHTA and CDR2 is FQGNSA. CDR3 sequence: CASRDPRQGPRYGYTF. CDR3 DNA sequence: TGTGCCAGTCGGGATCCCCGACAGGGCCCTAGGTATGGCTACACCTTC. Combining the CDR3 with reference TRBV7-2 and TRBJ1-2 gives the whole variable domain GAGVSQSPSNKVTEKGKDVELRCDPISGHTALYWYRQSLGQGLEFLIYFQGNSAPDKSGLPSDRFSAERTGGSVSTLTIQRTQQEDSAVYLCASRDPRQGPRYGYTFGSGTRLTVV.

The chain is built from TRBV25-1 and TRBJ1-6, with D uncertain. The CDR3 totals 16 residues. Trimming left V 8 bases short and J 7 bases short, with 21 bases between. Germline V lookup: CDR1 MGHDK, CDR2 SYGVNS. The DNA for the CDR3 is TGTGCCAGCGCACCAGCCTACGGATTTGGGAATTCACCCCTCCACTTT. Its protein product is CASAPAYGFGNSPLHF.

This clone was observed a few times. V usage is TRBV27 and J usage is TRBJ2-1, with unresolved D. V was pared by 5 bases and J by 0 bases, with 11 bases between. This CDR3 spans 15 amino acids. The germline V gene has CDR1 MNHEY and CDR2 SMNVEV (reference sequence). The CDR3 sequence: CASSQIYSSYNEQFF. DNA for the CDR3: TGTGCCAGCAGTCAAATATACTCCTCCTACAATGAGCAGTTCTTC.

This clone has just a few counts. The J gene is TRBJ1-5, the V gene TRBV7-2; a possible D gene is TRBD1 (6 bases). Germline V gives CDR1 SGHTA, CDR2 FQGNSA. V shed 5 bases and J shed 4 bases, with 12 bases lying between them. The CDR3 loop spans 14 amino acids. CDR3 sequence (DNA): TGTGCCAGCAGCCCAAGGGGGGCAAATCAGCCCCAGCATTTT. Its protein product is CASSPRGANQPQHF.

The J gene is TRBJ1-1, the V gene TRBV2; tentatively, D is TRBD1 (6 bases). Trimming left V 3 bases short and J 3 bases short, with 8 bases between. Germline V gene lookup returns CDR1 SNHLY and CDR2 FYNNEI. The CDR3 sequence is 13 residues long. The CDR3, as DNA: TGTGCCAGCAGTGACAGGGGCCACACTGAAGCTTTCTTT. Translating it yields CASSDRGHTEAFF.

The chain joins TRBV4-1 to TRBJ1-1, with 8 nucleotides matching TRBD1. The germline CDR1 and CDR2 sequences are MGHRA and YSYEKL. V gave up 1 base and J gave up 10 bases; unmatched junction bases: 11. This CDR3 comprises 15 residues. CDR3 DNA sequence: TGCGCCAGCAGCCAAGGTACAGGGGGAGGGTTGGCAGCTTTCTTT. As protein: CASSQGTGGGLAAFF.

The rearrangement joins TRBV30 to TRBJ2-1; no firm D call. This CDR3 comprises 13 residues. From germline, CDR1 is GTSNPN and CDR2 SVGIG (reference sequence). V was cut by 0 bases and J by 8 bases, with 11 bases left in between. Written as DNA, the CDR3 is TGTGCCTGGAGTGTCGGGTTGAGTCATGAGCAGTTCTTC. It codes for CAWSVGLSHEQFF.

The genes are TRBV4-1 and TRBJ2-5, with 12 bases lining up with TRBD2. Unmatched junction bases numbered 12, after V lost 5 bases and J lost 5 bases. The CDR3 runs 17 residues. Per the germline V gene, CDR1 is MGHRA and CDR2 is YSYEKL. The CDR3 reads CASSSRLAGAAGETQYF. DNA for the CDR3: TGCGCCAGCAGCAGTAGACTAGCGGGGGCCGCGGGGGAGACCCAGTACTTC.